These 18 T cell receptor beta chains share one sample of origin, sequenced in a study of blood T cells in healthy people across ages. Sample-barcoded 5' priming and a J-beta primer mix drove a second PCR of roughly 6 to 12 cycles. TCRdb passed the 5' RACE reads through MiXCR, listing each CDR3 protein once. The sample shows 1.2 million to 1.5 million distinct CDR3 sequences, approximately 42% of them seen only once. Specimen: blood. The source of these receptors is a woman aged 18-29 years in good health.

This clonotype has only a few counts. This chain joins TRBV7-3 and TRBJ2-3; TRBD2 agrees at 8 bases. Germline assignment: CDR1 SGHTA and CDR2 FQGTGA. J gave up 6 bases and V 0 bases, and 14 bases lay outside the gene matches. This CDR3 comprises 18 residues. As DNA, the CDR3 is TGTGCCAGCAGCTTAACCCCGGGAAACGGGGGGGCTTTGGATACGCAGTATTTT. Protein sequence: CASSLTPGNGGALDTQYF.

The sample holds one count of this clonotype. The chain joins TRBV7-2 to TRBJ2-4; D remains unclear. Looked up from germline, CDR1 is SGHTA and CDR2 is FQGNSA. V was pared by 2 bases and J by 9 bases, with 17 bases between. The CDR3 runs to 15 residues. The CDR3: CASSLCGRLPRIQYF. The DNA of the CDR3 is TGTGCCAGCAGCTTATGCGGAAGACTTCCCCGCATTCAGTACTTC.

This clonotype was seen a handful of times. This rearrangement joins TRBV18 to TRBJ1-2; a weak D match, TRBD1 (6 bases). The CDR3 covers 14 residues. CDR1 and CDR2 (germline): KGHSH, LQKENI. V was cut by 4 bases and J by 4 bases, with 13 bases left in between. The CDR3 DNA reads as TGTGCCAGCTCACTAGGACAGCCCTCCTATGGCTACACCTTC. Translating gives CASSLGQPSYGYTF. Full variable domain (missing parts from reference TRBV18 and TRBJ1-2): NAGVMQNPRHLVRRRGQEARLRCSPMKGHSHVYWYRQLPEEGLKFMVYLQKENIIDESGMPKERFSAEFPKEGPSILRIQQVVRGDSAAYFCASSLGQPSYGYTFGSGTRLTVV.

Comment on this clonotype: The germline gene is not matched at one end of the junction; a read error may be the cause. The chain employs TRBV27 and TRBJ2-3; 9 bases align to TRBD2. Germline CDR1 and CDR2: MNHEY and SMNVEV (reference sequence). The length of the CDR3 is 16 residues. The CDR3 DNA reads TGTGTCAGCAGTTTTCCCTCTAGCGGGGGCACAGATACGCAGTATTTT. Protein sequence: CVSSFPSSGGTDTQYF.

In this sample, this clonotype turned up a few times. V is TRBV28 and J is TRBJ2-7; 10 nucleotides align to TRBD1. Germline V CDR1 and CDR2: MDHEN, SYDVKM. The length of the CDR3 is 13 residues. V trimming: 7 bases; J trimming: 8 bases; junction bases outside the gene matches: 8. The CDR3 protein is CASTAGTGVKQYF. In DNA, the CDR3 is TGTGCCAGCACCGCCGGGACAGGGGTTAAGCAGTACTTC.

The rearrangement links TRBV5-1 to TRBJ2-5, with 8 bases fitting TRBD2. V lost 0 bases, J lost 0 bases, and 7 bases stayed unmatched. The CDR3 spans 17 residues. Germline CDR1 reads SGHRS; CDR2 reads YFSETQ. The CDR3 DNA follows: TGCGCCAGCAGCTTGGGGATCCAGCGGGGGTACCAAGAGACCCAGTACTTC. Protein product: CASSLGIQRGYQETQYF.

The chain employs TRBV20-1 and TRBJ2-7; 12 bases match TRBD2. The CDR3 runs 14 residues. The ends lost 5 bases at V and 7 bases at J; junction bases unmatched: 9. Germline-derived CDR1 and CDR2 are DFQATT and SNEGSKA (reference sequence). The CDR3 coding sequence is TGCAGTGCTGGACTAGCGGGAAATGCCAATGAGCAGTACTTC. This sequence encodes CSAGLAGNANEQYF.

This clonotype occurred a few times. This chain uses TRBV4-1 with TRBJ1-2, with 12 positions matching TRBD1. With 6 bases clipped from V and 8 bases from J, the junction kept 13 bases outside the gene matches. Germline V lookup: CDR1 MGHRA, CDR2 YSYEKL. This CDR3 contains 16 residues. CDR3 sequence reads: CASRIGTGGGYGGYTF. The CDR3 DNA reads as TGCGCCAGCAGGATAGGGACAGGGGGCGGCTACGGGGGCTACACCTTC.

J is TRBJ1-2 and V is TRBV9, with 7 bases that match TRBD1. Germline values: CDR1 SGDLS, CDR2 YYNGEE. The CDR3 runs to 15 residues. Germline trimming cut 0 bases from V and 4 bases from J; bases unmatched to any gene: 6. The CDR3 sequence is CASSVGRTGSYGYTF. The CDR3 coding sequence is TGTGCCAGCAGCGTAGGTCGGACAGGAAGCTATGGCTACACCTTC.

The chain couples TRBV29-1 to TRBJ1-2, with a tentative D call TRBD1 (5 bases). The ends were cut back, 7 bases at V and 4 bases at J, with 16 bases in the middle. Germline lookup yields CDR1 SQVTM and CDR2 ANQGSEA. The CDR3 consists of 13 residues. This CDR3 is CSATQGGSYGYTF. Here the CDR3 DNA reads TGCAGCGCAACTCAGGGAGGTAGCTATGGCTACACCTTC.

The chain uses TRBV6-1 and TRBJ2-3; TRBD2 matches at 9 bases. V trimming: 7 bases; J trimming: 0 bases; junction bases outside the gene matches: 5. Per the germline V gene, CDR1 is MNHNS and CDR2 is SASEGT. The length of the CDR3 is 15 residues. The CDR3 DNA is TGTGCCAGCAAAGCAGGACTAGCGAGCACAGATACGCAGTATTTT. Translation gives CASKAGLASTDTQYF.

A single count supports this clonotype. CDR3 amino acids: CSARVMGGGGTEAFF. The CDR3 bases are TGCAGTGCTAGAGTGATGGGGGGGGGCGGCACTGAAGCTTTCTTT. The chain is built from TRBV20-1 and TRBJ1-1; possible D gene TRBD1, 6 bases. The CDR3 consists of 15 residues. From germline, CDR1 is DFQATT and CDR2 SNEGSKA (reference sequence). V lost 1 base, J lost 4 bases, and 16 bases lay in between.

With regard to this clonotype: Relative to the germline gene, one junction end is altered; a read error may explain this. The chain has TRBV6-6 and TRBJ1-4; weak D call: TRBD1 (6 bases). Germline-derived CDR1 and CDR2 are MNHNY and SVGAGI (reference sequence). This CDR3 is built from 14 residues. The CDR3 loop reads CVSARGSINEKLFF. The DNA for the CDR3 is TGTGTCAGCGCGAGGGGGTCGATCAATGAAAAACTGTTTTTT.

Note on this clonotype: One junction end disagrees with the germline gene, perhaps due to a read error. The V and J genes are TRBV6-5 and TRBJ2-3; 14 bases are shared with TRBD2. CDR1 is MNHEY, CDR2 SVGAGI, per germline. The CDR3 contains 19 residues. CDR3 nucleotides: TGTGTCAGCAGTTACTCTCCCGGGACTAGCGGGGGTAGCACAGATACGCAGTATTTT. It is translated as CVSSYSPGTSGGSTDTQYF.

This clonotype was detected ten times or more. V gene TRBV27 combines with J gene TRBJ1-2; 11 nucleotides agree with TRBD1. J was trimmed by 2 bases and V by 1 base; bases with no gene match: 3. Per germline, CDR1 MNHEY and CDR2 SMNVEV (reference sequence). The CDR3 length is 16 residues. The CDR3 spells CASSLLGQGANYGYTF. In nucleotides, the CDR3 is TGTGCCAGCAGTTTATTAGGACAGGGGGCGAACTATGGCTACACCTTC.

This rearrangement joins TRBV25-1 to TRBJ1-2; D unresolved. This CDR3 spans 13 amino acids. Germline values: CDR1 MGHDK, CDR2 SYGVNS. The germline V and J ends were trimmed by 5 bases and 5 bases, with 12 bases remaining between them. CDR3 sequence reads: CASSPAIGYGYTF. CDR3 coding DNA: TGTGCCAGCAGTCCCGCAATCGGATATGGCTACACCTTC.

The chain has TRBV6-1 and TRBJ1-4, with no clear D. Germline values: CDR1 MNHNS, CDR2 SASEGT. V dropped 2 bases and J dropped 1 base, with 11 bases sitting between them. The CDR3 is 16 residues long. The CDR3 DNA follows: TGTGCCAGCAGTGAAAGGAGCCTTGGAACTAATGAAAAACTGTTTTTT. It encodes CASSERSLGTNEKLFF.

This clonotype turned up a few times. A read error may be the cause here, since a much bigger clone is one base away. CDR3 coding DNA: TGTGCCAGCAGTTTAAGGGCCACAGATACGCAGTATTTT. Amino acids: CASSLRATDTQYF. This chain connects TRBV12-3 or TRBV12-4 to TRBJ2-3, with no clear D. CDR3 length: 13 residues. V was shortened by 2 bases and J by 2 bases, with 5 bases between the two germline ends.